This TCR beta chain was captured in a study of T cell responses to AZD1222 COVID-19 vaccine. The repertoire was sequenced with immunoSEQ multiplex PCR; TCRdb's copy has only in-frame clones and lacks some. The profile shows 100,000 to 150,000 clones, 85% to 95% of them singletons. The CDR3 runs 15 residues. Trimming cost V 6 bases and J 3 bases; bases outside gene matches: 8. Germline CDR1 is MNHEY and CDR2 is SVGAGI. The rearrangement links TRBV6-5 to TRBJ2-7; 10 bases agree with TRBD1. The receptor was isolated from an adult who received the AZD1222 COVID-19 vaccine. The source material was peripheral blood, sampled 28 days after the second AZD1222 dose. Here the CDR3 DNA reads TGTGCCAGCAGCGATGGGACAGGGGTAAACTACGAGCAGTACTTC. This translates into CASSDGTGVNYEQYF.